Following are 12 T cell receptor beta chains from one sample sequenced in a study of lymphopenia after photon versus proton radiotherapy. Sequencing used immunoSEQ multiplex PCR; TCRdb keeps in-frame clones, though not all of them. The sample has about 35,000 clones; 80% to 95% are singletons. Sequencing used peripheral blood, obtained from a patient treated with photon-based radiotherapy. The receptors shown here come from a man between 60 and 75 years old with cholangiocarcinoma.

V and J are TRBV7-8 and TRBJ2-7; D is unresolved. The CDR3 runs 14 residues. V was trimmed by 2 bases and J by 0 bases, leaving 8 bases between them. The V gene's germline CDR1 is SGHVS and CDR2 FQNEAQ. CDR3 loop: CASSLRLSSYEQYF. CDR3 sequence (DNA): TGTGCCAGCAGCTTACGGTTAAGCTCCTACGAGCAGTACTTC.

The rearrangement uses TRBV7-9 and TRBJ1-2, with TRBD1 identical over 8 bases. The length of the CDR3 is 15 residues. Germline-derived CDR1 and CDR2 are SEHNR and FQNEAQ (reference sequence). Trimming took 3 bases from V and 2 from J; bases not matched to a gene: 5. CDR3 nucleotides: TGTGCCAGCAGCTTTCTTTCAGGGGGCAACTATGGCTACACCTTC. Its protein product is CASSFLSGGNYGYTF.

The chain joins TRBV7-3 to TRBJ2-6; either TRBD1 or TRBD2 may fit D (5 bases each). The V gene's germline CDR1 is SGHTA and CDR2 FQGTGA. V was trimmed by 2 bases and J by 3 bases, leaving 14 bases between them. The CDR3 totals 17 residues. The CDR3 spells CASSLDSGDGGANVLTF. The DNA of the CDR3 is TGTGCCAGCAGCTTAGATTCCGGGGACGGTGGGGCCAACGTCCTGACTTTC.

Notes on this clone: The same CDR3 can be traced to other DNA sequences in this sample. This rearrangement joins TRBV28 to TRBJ2-7, with unresolved D. V lost 1 base and J lost 1, with 8 bases in between. Per germline, CDR1 MDHEN and CDR2 SYDVKM. The CDR3 covers 14 residues. As DNA, the CDR3 is TGTGCCAGCAGTTTATCCCACAGTTCCTACGAGCAGTACTTC. Translating gives CASSLSHSSYEQYF.

V and J are TRBV5-1 and TRBJ1-2; 9 nucleotides match TRBD1. J gave up 1 base and V 0 bases, and 22 bases lay outside the gene matches. The CDR3 has 22 residues. Germline V lookup: CDR1 SGHRS, CDR2 YFSETQ. The CDR3 sequence is CASSLDTSGTQTGGFINYGYTF. For the CDR3, the DNA is TGCGCCAGCAGCTTGGATACCTCGGGCACACAGACAGGGGGATTCATTAACTATGGCTACACCTTC.

This chain links TRBV6-1 with TRBJ1-1; D uncertain. Trimming removed 5 bases at V and 1 base at J, with 11 bases between. CDR3 length equals 14 residues. Germline CDR1 and CDR2: MNHNS and SASEGT. For the CDR3, the DNA is TGTGCCAGCAGTAGTGGACGCCCGAACACTGAAGCTTTCTTT. Encoded protein: CASSSGRPNTEAFF.

The gene calls are TRBV2 and TRBJ1-5; 9 bases are shared with TRBD1. Germline lookup yields CDR1 SNHLY and CDR2 FYNNEI. This CDR3 region has 16 residues. V lost 8 bases, J lost 1 base, and 9 bases stayed unmatched. The DNA of the CDR3 is TGTGCCAGCTGTCTACAGGGGGCGCGGAGCAATCAGCCCCAGCATTTT. Its protein is CASCLQGARSNQPQHF.

V usage is TRBV6-4 and J usage is TRBJ2-3; no clear D gene. The length of the CDR3 is 13 residues. V was shortened by 3 bases and J by 0 bases, with 4 bases between the two germline ends. CDR1 is MRHNA and CDR2 is SNTAGT in the germline V gene. The CDR3 DNA reads TGTGCCAGCAGTGAAGATAGCACAGATACGCAGTATTTT. Translated: CASSEDSTDTQYF.

This clone was found once. V is TRBV12-5 and J is TRBJ2-1, with D maybe TRBD1 (6 bases). The CDR3 loop spans 16 amino acids. The germline V gene encodes CDR1 LGHNT and CDR2 FRNRAP. The V end was cut by 4 bases, the J end by 8 bases, with 21 bases between. The CDR3 spells CASGSTLRQDSDEQFF. The CDR3 DNA reads TGTGCTAGTGGTTCCACCCTTAGACAGGATTCAGATGAGCAGTTCTTC.

The chain recombines TRBV6-1 with TRBJ2-3, with D possibly being TRBD1 (5 bases). Trimming cost V 2 bases and J 4 bases, with 10 bases left between them. Germline loops: CDR1 MNHNS, CDR2 SASEGT. This CDR3 is built from 14 residues. The CDR3 is CASSEHRFPDTQYF. In nucleotides, the CDR3 is TGTGCCAGCAGTGAACACAGGTTCCCAGATACGCAGTATTTT.

This chain links TRBV5-1 with TRBJ1-5; D might be TRBD1 (5 bases). The V gene's germline CDR1 is SGHRS and CDR2 YFSETQ. CDR3 length equals 15 residues. Trimming took 3 bases from V and 2 from J, leaving 12 bases between them. Here the CDR3 reads CASSSGWGGNQPQHF. CDR3 in DNA: TGCGCCAGCAGCTCCGGGTGGGGGGGCAATCAGCCCCAGCATTTT.

The rearrangement links TRBV11-2 to TRBJ1-5, with no clear D. Trimming removed 0 bases from V and 0 bases from J, with 9 bases in between. The CDR3 covers 16 residues. Germline lookup yields CDR1 SGHAT and CDR2 FQNNGV. The CDR3 spells CASSLDGRYSNQPQHF. The DNA for the CDR3 is TGTGCCAGCAGCTTAGATGGGCGGTATAGCAATCAGCCCCAGCATTTT.